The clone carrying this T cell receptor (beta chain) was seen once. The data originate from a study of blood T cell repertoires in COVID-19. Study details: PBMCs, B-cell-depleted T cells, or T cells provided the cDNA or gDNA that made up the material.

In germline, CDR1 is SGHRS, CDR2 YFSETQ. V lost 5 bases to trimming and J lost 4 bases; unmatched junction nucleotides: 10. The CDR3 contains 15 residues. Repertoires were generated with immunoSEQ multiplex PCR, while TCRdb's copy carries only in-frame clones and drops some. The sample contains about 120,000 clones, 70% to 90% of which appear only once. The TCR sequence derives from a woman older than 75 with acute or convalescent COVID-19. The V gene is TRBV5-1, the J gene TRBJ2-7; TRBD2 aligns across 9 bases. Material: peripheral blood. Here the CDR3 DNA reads TGCGCCAGCAGGGCAGCGATAAGCGGGGGGTACGAGCAGTACTTC. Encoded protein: CASRAAISGGYEQYF.